This TCR beta chain was identified in a study of T-cell memory formation after mild COVID-19. TCRdb redid the calling of the 5' RACE reads with MiXCR, one entry per CDR3 protein. The table includes fewer than 700,000 distinct CDR3 sequences, less than 25% detected once. This clonotype was picked up a small number of times. The antigen is undetermined. Trimming removed 8 bases from V and 2 bases from J, with 18 bases in between. CDR1 MNHNS and CDR2 SASEGT come from the germline V gene. CDR3 length: 15 amino acids. Whole-study findings and limits: Mainly CM and EM harbored the contracting CD4+ clones; mainly EMRA harbored the CD8+ ones.

The TCR originated in an adult woman who had mild COVID-19 (a few samples of this study predate the infection). Cell type and time point are not known. The material sequenced was PBMCs or a T cell subset sorted from them (not recorded which). The chain employs TRBV6-1 and TRBJ2-5; possible D gene TRBD2, 6 bases. The DNA for the CDR3 is TGTGCCAGCCCAGAGGCGGGACCCCTGCAAGAGACCCAGTACTTC. Amino acid sequence: CASPEAGPLQETQYF.